These 13 T cell receptor beta chains were sequenced from one sample in a study of shared clonotypes between healthy human individuals. Naive CD8 cells lacked CD45RO and underwent positive selection for CCR7, leaving out terminally differentiated effector memory CD45RA+ cells. This table comes from immunoSEQ multiplex PCR, and its TCRdb copy is limited to in-frame clones, with some not included. The data contain 800,000 or so clones, about 96% of them singletons. The sample taken for sequencing was naive CD8+ T cells sorted from blood. Source of these receptors: a man younger than 45 in good health.

This clone was detected a few times. V gene TRBV6-1 combines with J gene TRBJ1-5; tentative D call: TRBD1 (6 bases). The CDR3 covers 15 residues. The V and J ends lost 2 bases and 6 bases respectively, with 14 bases between them. Looked up from germline, CDR1 is MNHNS and CDR2 is SASEGT. The CDR3 DNA reads as TGTGCCAGCAGTGAACTGAGACAGGTGAGTCAGCCCCAGCATTTT. Residues: CASSELRQVSQPQHF.

V and J are TRBV28 and TRBJ1-2; 7 bases agree with TRBD1. This CDR3 is built from 13 residues. Germline V CDR1 and CDR2: MDHEN, SYDVKM. Trimming at V came to 6 bases and at J to 3 bases, leaving 4 bases not matched to a gene. The CDR3 is CASSRDSHYGYTF. CDR3 sequence (DNA): TGTGCCAGCAGCCGGGACAGCCACTATGGCTACACCTTC.

The count of this clone is one. The chain recombines TRBV7-9 with TRBJ2-3, with 7 bases fitting TRBD1. With V trimmed by 4 bases and J by 1 base, 11 bases remained unmatched. CDR3 length equals 17 residues. Germline CDR1 and CDR2: SEHNR and FQNEAQ (reference sequence). This CDR3 reads CASSSVETGSGTDTQYF. CDR3 DNA: TGTGCCAGCAGCTCAGTAGAGACAGGGTCTGGCACAGATACGCAGTATTTT.

The rearrangement uses TRBV6-6 and TRBJ2-1, with 13 bases lining up with TRBD2. The germline CDR1 and CDR2 sequences are MNHNY and SVGAGI (reference sequence). The CDR3 contains 16 residues. V shed 5 bases, J shed 9 bases, and the junction held 10 bases outside the gene matches. The CDR3 bases are TGTGCCAGCAGTAAGTCACTAGCGGGAGGGTACGCTGAGCAGTTCTTC. It translates to CASSKSLAGGYAEQFF.

The chain couples TRBV5-8 to TRBJ1-5, with D perhaps TRBD1 (5 bases). Trimming shortened V by 4 bases and J by 7 bases, and 18 bases separated the two germline ends. Germline CDR1 is SGHTS and CDR2 is YDEGEE. This CDR3 spans 15 amino acids. The CDR3 reads CASSEDSLAWQPQHF. The DNA for the CDR3 is TGTGCCAGCAGCGAAGACAGCCTTGCTTGGCAGCCCCAGCATTTT.

V usage is TRBV9 and J usage is TRBJ2-1, with no clear D. This CDR3 comprises 12 residues. Per the germline V gene, CDR1 is SGDLS and CDR2 is YYNGEE. V lost 0 bases and J 8 bases, leaving 6 bases between the germline ends. CDR3 sequence reads: CASSVDLHEQFF. For the CDR3, the DNA is TGTGCCAGCAGCGTAGATCTCCATGAGCAGTTCTTC.

This clone was seen only a few times. Other DNA sequences of this sample code for an identical CDR3. The chain couples TRBV2 to TRBJ2-7; D is unresolved. This CDR3 is built from 11 residues. V shed 3 bases and J shed 3 bases, with 3 bases lying between them. Per the germline V gene, CDR1 is SNHLY and CDR2 is FYNNEI. Here the CDR3 DNA reads TGTGCCAGCAGTGACGGCTACGAGCAGTACTTC. Translation gives CASSDGYEQYF.

V is TRBV7-8 and J is TRBJ2-7; D is undetermined. The germline gives CDR1 SGHVS, CDR2 FQNEAQ. There are 13 residues in the CDR3. Trimming stripped 7 bases from V and 2 bases from J, with 12 bases between. CDR3 residues: CASTPGLPYEQYF. The CDR3 DNA reads as TGTGCCAGCACCCCTGGGCTACCCTACGAGCAGTACTTC.

The chain recombines TRBV7-6 with TRBJ2-7; D gene unclear. Trimming pared 5 bases from V and 4 bases from J, leaving 12 bases between. Per germline, CDR1 SGHVS and CDR2 FNYEAQ. The CDR3 consists of 13 residues. In nucleotides, the CDR3 is TGTGCCAGCAGCCCGGGTTTCCAATACGAGCAGTACTTC. It yields the protein CASSPGFQYEQYF.

The rearrangement joins TRBV7-9 to TRBJ2-1; D unresolved. Trimming cost V 1 base and J 9 bases, with 4 bases left between them. Germline loops: CDR1 SEHNR, CDR2 FQNEAQ (reference sequence). The CDR3 has 11 residues. The CDR3 is CASSLGIEQFF. In DNA form, the CDR3 reads TGTGCCAGCAGCTTAGGGATTGAGCAGTTCTTC.

The V gene is TRBV5-1, the J gene TRBJ2-1, with 9 bases lining up with TRBD2. The CDR3 covers 15 residues. Germline CDR1 and CDR2: SGHRS and YFSETQ. Germline trimming cut 3 bases from V and 5 bases from J; bases unmatched to any gene: 6. In DNA, the CDR3 is TGCGCCAGCAGCTGGACTAGCGCCCTGGACAATGAGCAGTTCTTC. Amino acids: CASSWTSALDNEQFF.

The V and J genes are TRBV6-6 and TRBJ2-1; TRBD2 matches 7 bases. The CDR3 consists of 14 residues. Unmatched junction bases numbered 10, after V lost 8 bases and J lost 6 bases. Germline-derived CDR1 and CDR2 are MNHNY and SVGAGI (reference sequence). The CDR3 DNA reads TGTGCCAGCGATCGGGGGGTCGGGGGCAATGAGCAGTTCTTC. This translates into CASDRGVGGNEQFF.

This clone was counted between two and nine times. This chain links TRBV27 with TRBJ2-1, with D possibly TRBD1 on 6 matching bases. The CDR3 contains 15 residues. Trimming took off 4 bases at V and 1 base at J, with 11 bases between the two ends. Germline CDR1 MNHEY, CDR2 SMNVEV (reference sequence). CDR3 DNA: TGTGCCAGCAGTTGGCAGGGGAATTCCTACAATGAGCAGTTCTTC. Translating gives CASSWQGNSYNEQFF.